This entry is about one T cell receptor beta chain. The antigen is not known. Researchers used template switching to add UMIs featuring a 6-nucleotide sample barcode. From the 5' RACE reads, TCRdb lists one entry per CDR3 protein and no DNA. Seen in this sample are approximately 400,000 distinct CDR3 sequences; the ten most common clones hold about 2.5%. This record belongs to a study of monozygotic twins with inflammatory bowel disease. Study-wide results and limits: Those with IBD had lower TCRbeta diversity (inverse Simpson) than their healthy co-twins did.

Investigators pulled total RNA out of whole blood and did not sort T cells. In germline, CDR1 is DFQATT, CDR2 SNEGSKA (reference sequence). This CDR3 comprises 15 residues. Sequences were obtained from blood. The chain couples TRBV20-1 to TRBJ1-5; the D call of TRBD1 rests on TCRdb alone, since no DNA is present to check it. The sequence derives from a human donor with ulcerative colitis or Crohn's disease, or a healthy co-twin of an affected twin (not recorded which). This CDR3 is CSASGSRGVGQPQHF.